This T cell receptor (beta chain) was found in a study of quantifying T cell responses using KT2 cells. Study information: RNA was reverse transcribed with TCR alpha and beta constant-region primers. The T4 ligation step was estimated to exceed 9.5% efficiency under optimum conditions.

Trimming stripped 6 bases from V and 0 bases from J, with 12 bases between. The CDR3 extends over 15 amino acids. The germline gives CDR1 SQVTM, CDR2 ANQGSEA. This clonotype has only a few counts. Its antigen is not known. Overall study findings and caveats: KT2 sequences were detected down to about one KT2 cell per 100,000 PBMC. Counts of KT2 alpha and beta sequences rose linearly with the number of KT2 cells added.

KT2, a clone with a known TCR, was spiked into unfractionated PBMC. The cDNA 3' end received a ligated oligonucleotide with a UMI. First-round PCR used about 4 cycles and beta primers RC1.1 and RC1.2 covering TRBC1 and TRBC2. In TCRdb, the UMI-ligation and nested PCR reads were re-called with MiXCR into one record per CDR3 protein. The table has around 56,000 distinct CDR3 sequences, 9% to 15% seen once. This TCR was recovered from a human donor. What was sequenced was PBMCs spiked with cells of the T cell clone KT2. The J gene is TRBJ2-6, the V gene TRBV29-1; unclear D gene. CDR3 sequence reads: CSVQRRHSGANVLTF. The CDR3 DNA reads as TGCAGCGTGCAACGACGGCACTCTGGGGCCAACGTCCTGACTTTC.